What follows are 13 T cell receptor beta chains derived from one specimen sequenced in a study of shared clonotypes between healthy human individuals. Naive-designated CD8 cells lacked CD45RO, were positively enriched for CCR7, and omitted terminally differentiated effector memory CD45RA+ cells. TCRdb keeps only in-frame clones here, not all; method: immunoSEQ multiplex PCR. The sample includes roughly 770,000 clones, 90% to 98% of them seen just once. The sequencing input was naive CD8+ T cells sorted from blood. These receptors were collected from a man aged 25 to 40 in good health.

The chain joins TRBV2 to TRBJ1-4, with D unclear. The CDR3 has 16 amino acids. The V gene's germline CDR1 is SNHLY and CDR2 FYNNEI. Trimming pared 4 bases from V and 2 bases from J, leaving 14 bases between. CDR3 protein: CASSVAAAVTNEKLFF. The CDR3 DNA reads as TGTGCCAGCAGTGTGGCCGCAGCGGTGACTAATGAAAAACTGTTTTTT.

The rearrangement uses TRBV7-9 and TRBJ2-1, with 12 bases identical to TRBD2. The CDR3 consists of 16 residues. The V segment lost 5 bases and the J segment 5 bases; nucleotides outside the gene matches: 7. Germline assignment: CDR1 SEHNR and CDR2 FQNEAQ (reference sequence). The CDR3 loop is CASSPPSGRAHNEQFF. The CDR3 DNA follows: TGTGCCAGCAGCCCACCTAGCGGGAGGGCCCACAATGAGCAGTTCTTC.

The chain links TRBV1 to TRBJ2-7; no check of the table's D call, TRBD2, against the DNA was made. TRBV1 is marked as a pseudogene. There are 20 residues in the CDR3. The chain's CDR3 is CTSSQDKGLAGGPLLDEQYF. Here the CDR3 DNA reads TGCACCAGCAGCCAAGATAAAGGGCTAGCGGGAGGGCCACTTCTCGACGAGCAGTACTTC.

This rearrangement joins TRBV27 to TRBJ2-7, with D possibly TRBD1 on 6 matching bases. Looked up from germline, CDR1 is MNHEY and CDR2 is SMNVEV (reference sequence). Trimming stripped 3 bases from V and 0 bases from J, with 12 bases between. The CDR3 sequence is 15 residues long. The CDR3 nucleotides are TGTGCCAGCAGTTTCACAGGGTCACCCTCCTACGAGCAGTACTTC. This encodes CASSFTGSPSYEQYF.

The chain recombines TRBV5-5 with TRBJ2-1; the match to TRBD2 covers 12 bases. This CDR3 contains 14 residues. J was trimmed by 6 bases and V by 4 bases; bases with no gene match: 2. Germline V lookup: CDR1 SGHKS, CDR2 YYEKEE (reference sequence). The CDR3 coding sequence is TGTGCCAGCAGCATGGGACTAGCGGGCAATGAGCAGTTCTTC. The encoded protein is CASSMGLAGNEQFF. Using reference TRBV5-5 and TRBJ2-1 for the parts outside the CDR3, the full variable domain is DAGVTQSPTHLIKTRGQQVTLRCSPISGHKSVSWYQQVLGQGPQFIFQYYEKEERGRGNFPDRFSARQFPNYSSELNVNALLLGDSALYLCASSMGLAGNEQFFGPGTRLTVL.

The chain uses TRBV9 and TRBJ2-7, with 8 bases aligning to TRBD2. Germline CDR1 is SGDLS and CDR2 is YYNGEE. The CDR3 is 15 amino acids. Trimming removed 1 base from V and 4 bases from J; junction bases left unmatched: 7. The CDR3 reads CASSVSGSGMYEQYF. CDR3 in DNA: TGTGCCAGCAGCGTAAGCGGGAGTGGCATGTACGAGCAGTACTTC.

The chain recombines TRBV5-4 with TRBJ2-3; no clear D gene. V lost 3 bases and J lost 5, with 7 bases in between. Per germline, CDR1 SGHNT and CDR2 YYREEE (reference sequence). The CDR3 contains 12 residues. This CDR3 is CASSSMVDTQYF. The CDR3 region has the DNA TGTGCCAGCAGCTCGATGGTAGATACGCAGTATTTT.

In this sample, this clone turned up once. This sequence joins TRBV11-3 and TRBJ2-7; D is perhaps TRBD1 or TRBD2 (5 bases each). V gave up 5 bases and J gave up 5 bases, with 16 bases separating them. Per the germline V gene, CDR1 is SGHNT and CDR2 is YENEEA. This CDR3 spans 14 amino acids. The CDR3 loop is CASSPPGHGNEQYF. For the CDR3, the DNA is TGTGCCAGCAGCCCCCCGGGGCATGGGAACGAGCAGTACTTC.

This chain connects TRBV30 to TRBJ2-7, with 9 nucleotides matching TRBD2. This CDR3 spans 21 amino acids. The germline CDR1 and CDR2 sequences are GTSNPN and SVGIG (reference sequence). V gave up 4 bases and J gave up 9 bases; unmatched junction bases: 34. The CDR3 reads CAWIPIHLSSPRGGRDLGQYF. The CDR3 nucleotides are TGTGCCTGGATCCCCATTCATTTGTCGAGCCCCCGAGGCGGGAGGGACCTTGGGCAGTACTTC.

CDR3 in DNA: TGTGCCAGCAGCGTAGAGAGGGGACCCGGGGAGCTGTTTTTT. Encoded protein: CASSVERGPGELFF. The chain joins TRBV9 to TRBJ2-2; the D gene could be TRBD1 or TRBD2 (5 bases each). Germline loops: CDR1 SGDLS, CDR2 YYNGEE. V dropped 0 bases and J dropped 6 bases, with 9 bases sitting between them. There are 14 residues in the CDR3.

The V and J genes are TRBV18 and TRBJ2-7; 9 positions match TRBD2. V shed 1 base and J 5 bases; nucleotides not matched to a gene: 3. This CDR3 has 14 residues. Germline values: CDR1 KGHSH, CDR2 LQKENI. CDR3 residues: CASSPRTSDDEQYF. CDR3 coding DNA: TGTGCCAGCTCACCACGGACTAGCGACGACGAGCAGTACTTC. Drawing the rest from reference TRBV18 and TRBJ2-7, the complete variable domain is NAGVMQNPRHLVRRRGQEARLRCSPMKGHSHVYWYRQLPEEGLKFMVYLQKENIIDESGMPKERFSAEFPKEGPSILRIQQVVRGDSAAYFCASSPRTSDDEQYFGPGTRLTVT.

The chain joins TRBV25-1 to TRBJ2-3, with D hard to call. V was cut by 3 bases and J by 8 bases, with 21 bases left in between. The CDR3 has 16 amino acids. Per the germline V gene, CDR1 is MGHDK and CDR2 is SYGVNS. CDR3 protein: CASSDHFEPPGGTQYF. CDR3 bases: TGTGCCAGCAGTGACCATTTCGAGCCTCCCGGTGGTACGCAGTATTTT.

This clone was counted once. The same CDR3 also results from other DNA sequences found in this sample. V and J are TRBV11-2 and TRBJ1-5; a possible D gene is TRBD1 (5 bases). Trimming took off 4 bases at V and 3 bases at J, with 10 bases between the two ends. The CDR3 is 14 residues long. The germline V gene has CDR1 SGHAT and CDR2 FQNNGV. The CDR3 sequence is CASSSGASNQPQHF. In nucleotides, the CDR3 is TGTGCCAGCAGCTCCGGGGCCTCCAATCAGCCCCAGCATTTT.